These 8 T cell receptor beta chains share one sample of origin, sequenced in a study of breast tumors, draining lymph nodes, adjacent tissues. Axillary draining lymph nodes of breast cancer patients supplied the node samples. In TCRdb, the multiplex PCR reads were re-called with MiXCR into one record per CDR3 protein. The data contain around 250,000 distinct CDR3 sequences, under 40% of them singletons. The source material was axillary lymph node tissue. These receptors were taken from a female donor with breast cancer. Some clones in this sample may be carry-over from other donors' samples.

This clonotype was seen ten or more times. The chain joins TRBV29-1 to TRBJ2-7; 10 nucleotides align to TRBD1. The CDR3 consists of 15 residues. V shed 1 base, J shed 4 bases, and the junction held 7 bases outside the gene matches. Germline CDR1 SQVTM, CDR2 ANQGSEA. CDR3 coding DNA: TGCAGCGTTGAAGTCCGGGACAGGGGATATTACGAGCAGTACTTC. This translates into CSVEVRDRGYYEQYF.

This clonotype was seen many times. The CDR3 loop is CASSQRQIQETQYF. The DNA for the CDR3 is TGCGCCAGCAGCCAGAGACAAATTCAAGAGACCCAGTACTTC. The chain links TRBV4-1 to TRBJ2-5, with unresolved D. The V gene's germline CDR1 is MGHRA and CDR2 YSYEKL. The ends were cut back, 3 bases at V and 2 bases at J, with 10 bases in the middle. The CDR3 has 14 amino acids.

This clonotype was seen ten or more times. This chain connects TRBV14 to TRBJ1-3; tentatively, D is TRBD1 (6 bases). Trimming shortened V by 5 bases and J by 1 base, and 12 bases separated the two germline ends. CDR1 and CDR2 (germline): SGHDN, FVKESK. The length of the CDR3 is 15 residues. CDR3: CASSFSGTSGNTIYF. The CDR3 DNA follows: TGTGCCAGCAGCTTTTCCGGGACATCTGGAAACACCATATATTTT.

This clonotype was detected ten times or more. CDR3 sequence (DNA): TGTGCCAGCAGTGCATCGACTAGCGGGAGTTACGAGCAGTACTTC. Translating it yields CASSASTSGSYEQYF. J is TRBJ2-7 and V is TRBV6-1; 12 nucleotides align to TRBD2. Germline CDR1 and CDR2: MNHNS and SASEGT. This CDR3 contains 15 residues. Trimming took 4 bases from V and 4 from J; bases not matched to a gene: 5.

This clonotype was seen at least ten times. The J gene is TRBJ2-7, the V gene TRBV7-2, with D tentatively TRBD1 (6 bases). Germline lookup yields CDR1 SGHTA and CDR2 FQGNSA. With 7 bases removed from V and 2 bases from J, the gap between germline ends came to 12 bases. The CDR3 totals 13 residues. CDR3 amino acids: CASTAEGAYEQYF. The CDR3 region has the DNA TGTGCCAGCACCGCAGAGGGGGCCTACGAGCAGTACTTC. Together with reference TRBV7-2 and TRBJ2-7, the CDR3 gives the full variable domain: GAGVSQSPSNKVTEKGKDVELRCDPISGHTALYWYRQSLGQGLEFLIYFQGNSAPDKSGLPSDRFSAERTGGSVSTLTIQRTQQEDSAVYLCASTAEGAYEQYFGPGTRLTVT.

This clonotype was found many times. This chain links TRBV7-6 with TRBJ2-2; D is unclear. In germline, CDR1 is SGHVS, CDR2 FNYEAQ. The CDR3 consists of 12 residues. V lost 2 bases and J 7 bases, leaving 5 bases between the germline ends. CDR3 DNA sequence: TGTGCCAGCAGCTTATATTTCGGGGAGCTGTTTTTT. It codes for CASSLYFGELFF.

This clonotype was seen at least ten times. The chain employs TRBV10-3 and TRBJ2-7; TRBD1 aligns across 7 bases. Germline V gene sequence: CDR1 ENHRY, CDR2 SYGVKD. Losses at the gene ends were 7 bases for V and 1 base for J; bases not matched to a gene: 4. The CDR3 is 13 amino acids. The CDR3 sequence: CAIMGDRSYEQYF. CDR3 DNA: TGTGCCATCATGGGGGACAGATCCTACGAGCAGTACTTC.

The V and J genes are TRBV29-1 and TRBJ1-1; D not certain. The CDR3 contains 13 residues. Trimming stripped 4 bases from V and 1 base from J, with 10 bases between. CDR1 is SQVTM, CDR2 ANQGSEA, per germline. CDR3 sequence (DNA): TGCAGCGTTGGGGTCTGGACGAACACTGAAGCTTTCTTT. It yields the protein CSVGVWTNTEAFF.